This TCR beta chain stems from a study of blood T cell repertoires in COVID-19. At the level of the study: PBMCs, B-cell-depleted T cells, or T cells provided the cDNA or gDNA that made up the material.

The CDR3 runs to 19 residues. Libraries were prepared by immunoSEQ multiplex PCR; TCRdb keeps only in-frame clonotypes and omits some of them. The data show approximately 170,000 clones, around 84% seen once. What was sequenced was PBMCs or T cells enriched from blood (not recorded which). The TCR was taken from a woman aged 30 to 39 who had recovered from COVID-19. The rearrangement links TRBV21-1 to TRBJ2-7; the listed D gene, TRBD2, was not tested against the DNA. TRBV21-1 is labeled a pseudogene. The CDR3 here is CASSIRETSGRRLSYEQYF. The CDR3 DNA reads TGTGCCAGCAGCATCCGGGAGACTAGCGGGAGGCGACTCTCCTACGAGCAGTACTTC.